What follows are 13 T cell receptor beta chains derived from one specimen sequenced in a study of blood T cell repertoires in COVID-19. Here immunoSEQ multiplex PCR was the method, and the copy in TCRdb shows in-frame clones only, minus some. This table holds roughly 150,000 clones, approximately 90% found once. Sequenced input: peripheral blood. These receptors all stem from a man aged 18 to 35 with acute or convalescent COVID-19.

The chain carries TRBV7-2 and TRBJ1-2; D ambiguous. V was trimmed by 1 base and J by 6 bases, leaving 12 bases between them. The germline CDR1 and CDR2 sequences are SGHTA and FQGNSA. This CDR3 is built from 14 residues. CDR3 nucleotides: TGTGCCAGCAGCTTAGTAAGTGGGGAGGATGGCTACACCTTC. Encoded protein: CASSLVSGEDGYTF.

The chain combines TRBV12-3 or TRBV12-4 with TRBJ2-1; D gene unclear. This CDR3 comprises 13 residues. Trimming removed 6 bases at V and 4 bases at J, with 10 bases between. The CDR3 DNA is TGTGCCAGCAGCTCGAGAGCTTACAATGAGCAGTTCTTC. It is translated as CASSSRAYNEQFF.

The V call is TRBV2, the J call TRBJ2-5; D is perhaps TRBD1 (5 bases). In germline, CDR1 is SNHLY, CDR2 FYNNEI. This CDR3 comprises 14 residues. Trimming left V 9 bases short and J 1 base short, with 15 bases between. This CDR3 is CASLPGLGQETQYF. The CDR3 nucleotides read TGTGCCAGTCTTCCAGGGTTAGGCCAAGAGACCCAGTACTTC.

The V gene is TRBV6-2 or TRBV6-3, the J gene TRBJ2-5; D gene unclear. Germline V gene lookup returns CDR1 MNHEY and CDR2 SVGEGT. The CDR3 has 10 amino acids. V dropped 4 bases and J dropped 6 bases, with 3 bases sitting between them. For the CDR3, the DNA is TGTGCCAGCAGTTTTAAGACCCAGTACTTC. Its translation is CASSFKTQYF.

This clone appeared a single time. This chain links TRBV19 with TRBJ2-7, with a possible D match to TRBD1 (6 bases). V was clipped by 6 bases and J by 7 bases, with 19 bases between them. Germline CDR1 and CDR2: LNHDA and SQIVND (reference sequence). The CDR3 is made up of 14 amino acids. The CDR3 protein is CASSQGRQMGEQYF. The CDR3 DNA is TGTGCCAGTAGCCAGGGGCGTCAAATGGGGGAGCAGTACTTC.

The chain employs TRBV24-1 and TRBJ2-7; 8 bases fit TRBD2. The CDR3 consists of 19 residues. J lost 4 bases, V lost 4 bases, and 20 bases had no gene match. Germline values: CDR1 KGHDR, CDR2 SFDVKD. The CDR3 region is CATSESGTDTLTSEYEQYF. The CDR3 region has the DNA TGTGCCACCAGTGAGTCCGGGACTGATACCCTGACTAGCGAATACGAGCAGTACTTC.

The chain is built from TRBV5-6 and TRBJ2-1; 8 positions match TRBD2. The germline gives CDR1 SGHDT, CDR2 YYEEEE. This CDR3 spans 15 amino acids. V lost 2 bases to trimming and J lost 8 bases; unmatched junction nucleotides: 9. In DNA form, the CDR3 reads TGTGCCAGCAGCTTATTGCGGGAGGTTTCGGATGAGCAGTTCTTC. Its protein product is CASSLLREVSDEQFF.

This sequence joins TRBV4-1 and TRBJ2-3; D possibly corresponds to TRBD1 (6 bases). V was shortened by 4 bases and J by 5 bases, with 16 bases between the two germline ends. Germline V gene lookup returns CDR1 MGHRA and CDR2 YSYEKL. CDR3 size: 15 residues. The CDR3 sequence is CASSLSGTMIDTQYF. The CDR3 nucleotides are TGCGCCAGCAGCCTCTCCGGGACAATGATAGATACGCAGTATTTT.

CDR3 amino acids: CASSPFQPGDSYEQYF. The CDR3 coding sequence is TGTGCCAGCAGCCCGTTCCAGCCCGGGGATTCCTACGAGCAGTACTTC. The chain combines TRBV14 with TRBJ2-7; weak D call: TRBD2 (5 bases). Germline CDR1 and CDR2: SGHDN and FVKESK. This CDR3 spans 16 amino acids. Trimming removed 4 bases at V and 1 base at J, with 17 bases between.

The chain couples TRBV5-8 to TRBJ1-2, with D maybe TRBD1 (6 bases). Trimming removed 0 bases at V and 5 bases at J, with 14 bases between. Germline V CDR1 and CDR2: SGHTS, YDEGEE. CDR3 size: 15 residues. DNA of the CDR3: TGTGCCAGCAGCTTGGCCCGGGGGGCAGGTTATGGCTACACCTTC. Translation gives CASSLARGAGYGYTF.

Here the CDR3 DNA reads TGTGCCAGTAGTCCGGTGGGAGCCGGACGCCAAGGGACTGAAGCTTTCTTT. It yields the protein CASSPVGAGRQGTEAFF. The chain is built from TRBV19 and TRBJ1-1; no clear D. The CDR3 length is 17 residues. V lost 5 bases and J 5 bases, leaving 24 bases between the germline ends. The germline V gene encodes CDR1 LNHDA and CDR2 SQIVND (reference sequence).

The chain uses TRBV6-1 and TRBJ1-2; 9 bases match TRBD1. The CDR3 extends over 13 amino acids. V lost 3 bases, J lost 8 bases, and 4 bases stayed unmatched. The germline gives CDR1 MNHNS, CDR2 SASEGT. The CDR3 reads CASSEGQGLGYTF. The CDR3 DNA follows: TGTGCCAGCAGTGAGGGACAGGGCCTGGGCTACACCTTC.

DNA for the CDR3: TGTGCCAGCTCACCACTTCCCTCGGGACAGGGGGCCGCCGGGGAGCTGTTTTTT. Protein product: CASSPLPSGQGAAGELFF. The chain carries TRBV18 and TRBJ2-2, with 12 bases that match TRBD1. With V trimmed by 1 base and J by 6 bases, 9 bases remained unmatched. CDR1 and CDR2 (germline): KGHSH, LQKENI. The CDR3 totals 18 residues. Full variable domain (remainder filled in from reference TRBV18 and TRBJ2-2): NAGVMQNPRHLVRRRGQEARLRCSPMKGHSHVYWYRQLPEEGLKFMVYLQKENIIDESGMPKERFSAEFPKEGPSILRIQQVVRGDSAAYFCASSPLPSGQGAAGELFFGEGSRLTVL.